This entry lists 15 T cell receptor beta chains sequenced from one sample in a study of response to subunit inactivated influenza vaccine. Each CDR3 protein is one row after TCRdb ran MiXCR on the RT-PCR reads. There are more than 700,000 distinct CDR3 sequences in the sample; roughly 20% occur only once, and 10% lies in the top ten. The starting material was PBMCs from blood, obtained roughly 5 days after vaccination. All receptors come from a man aged 50-60 years who received an inactivated influenza vaccine.

This clonotype was detected only once. This rearrangement joins TRBV9 to TRBJ1-1; maybe TRBD1 (5 bases). Germline values: CDR1 SGDLS, CDR2 YYNGEE. Trimming pared 2 bases from V and 4 bases from J, leaving 12 bases between. The CDR3 consists of 14 residues. In DNA form, the CDR3 reads TGTGCCAGCAGCGTTGGGGGTTGGGGCACTGAAGCTTTCTTT. Its protein product is CASSVGGWGTEAFF.

A few counts support this clonotype. The chain employs TRBV7-2 and TRBJ2-7; D is unresolved. The CDR3 is made up of 15 amino acids. V was cut by 0 bases and J by 4 bases, with 13 bases left in between. Germline loops: CDR1 SGHTA, CDR2 FQGNSA. The DNA for the CDR3 is TGTGCCAGCAGCTTAGCCAGGATGAGCACATACGAGCAGTACTTC. This gives the protein CASSLARMSTYEQYF.

The table lists this clonotype with many counts. This chain connects TRBV28 to TRBJ1-6; D not certain. V was shortened by 1 base and J by 7 bases, with 5 bases between the two germline ends. CDR3 length: 13 amino acids. The germline V gene encodes CDR1 MDHEN and CDR2 SYDVKM. CDR3 nucleotides: TGTGCCAGCAGTTTATCCGGGAATTCACCCCTCCACTTT. Protein sequence: CASSLSGNSPLHF.

This clonotype was seen a few times. The chain has TRBV28 and TRBJ2-7; D is perhaps TRBD2 (6 bases). The V gene's germline CDR1 is MDHEN and CDR2 SYDVKM. The CDR3 covers 11 residues. The ends were cut back, 10 bases at V and 3 bases at J, with 10 bases in the middle. The CDR3 nucleotides are TGTGCCACTGGGACTGACTACGAGCAGTACTTC. Protein sequence: CATGTDYEQYF.

The J gene is TRBJ1-2, the V gene TRBV20-1, with D perhaps matching TRBD1 (5 bases). The CDR3 extends over 13 amino acids. V dropped 6 bases and J dropped 4 bases, with 15 bases sitting between them. Germline V gene data show CDR1 as DFQATT and CDR2 as SNEGSKA (reference sequence). The CDR3 spells CSAQNGGTYGYTF. For the CDR3, the DNA is TGCAGTGCCCAAAACGGGGGAACCTATGGCTACACCTTC.

This clonotype has only a few counts. The V gene is TRBV7-8, the J gene TRBJ1-2; 8 bases match TRBD1. The CDR3 is 17 amino acids. Germline assignment: CDR1 SGHVS and CDR2 FQNEAQ. Trimming took 2 bases from V and 9 from J; bases not matched to a gene: 17. CDR3 sequence: CASSLSRSTGGISSYTF. The CDR3 nucleotides are TGTGCCAGCAGCTTAAGCAGATCTACAGGGGGTATCAGTAGCTACACCTTC.

V and J are TRBV6-2 or TRBV6-3 and TRBJ1-5; TRBD1 agrees at 7 bases. The V segment lost 8 bases and the J segment 5 bases; nucleotides outside the gene matches: 6. The CDR3 is 13 residues long. Germline values: CDR1 MNHEY, CDR2 SVGEGT. In nucleotides, the CDR3 is TGTGCCAGCTCAAAGGGACAGTATCAGCCCCAGCATTTT. It is translated as CASSKGQYQPQHF.

This clonotype has only a few counts. The chain joins TRBV7-6 to TRBJ2-1; D is perhaps TRBD1 (5 bases). This CDR3 has 17 residues. V gave up 1 base and J gave up 5 bases, with 18 bases separating them. Germline values: CDR1 SGHVS, CDR2 FNYEAQ. The CDR3 nucleotides are TGTGCCAGCAGCTTAGACCCCGGTCAGGGAATTAACAATGAGCAGTTCTTC. Protein: CASSLDPGQGINNEQFF.

V usage is TRBV12-3 or TRBV12-4 and J usage is TRBJ2-3; no clear D. V dropped 5 bases and J dropped 0 bases, with 9 bases sitting between them. The CDR3 spans 14 residues. The chain's CDR3 is CASSTRLSTDTQYF. The CDR3 bases are TGTGCCAGCAGTACCCGATTAAGCACAGATACGCAGTATTTT.

This clonotype was observed a handful of times. The gene calls are TRBV12-3 or TRBV12-4 and TRBJ2-7; 10 bases fit TRBD2. The CDR3 spans 14 residues. The V gene end was trimmed by 5 bases and the J gene end by 8 bases; junction bases not matched to a gene: 9. The CDR3 DNA follows: TGTGCCAGCAGTCTTTCCGGGACTAGCGTTCAGCAGTACTTC. It codes for CASSLSGTSVQQYF.

The V and J genes are TRBV7-2 and TRBJ2-1; TRBD1 aligns across 7 bases. The CDR3 extends over 13 amino acids. Germline V CDR1 and CDR2: SGHTA, FQGNSA. V trimming: 4 bases; J trimming: 5 bases; junction bases outside the gene matches: 2. The CDR3 region has the DNA TGTGCCAGCAGCTCAGGGACAGACAATGAGCAGTTCTTC. Protein sequence: CASSSGTDNEQFF.

Only a few counts were recorded for this clonotype. The chain uses TRBV5-1 and TRBJ2-5; TRBD2 aligns across 9 bases. V lost 2 bases to trimming and J lost 5 bases; unmatched junction nucleotides: 7. Germline CDR1 reads SGHRS; CDR2 reads YFSETQ. The CDR3 runs 15 residues. CDR3 nucleotide sequence: TGCGCCAGCAGCTTTACTAGCGGGCCGGGTGAGACCCAGTACTTC. It encodes CASSFTSGPGETQYF.

This sequence joins TRBV12-3 or TRBV12-4 and TRBJ2-7; 10 positions match TRBD2. The CDR3 has 15 residues. V was pared by 6 bases and J by 1 base, with 6 bases of the junction left unmatched. This CDR3 is CASRAASGGSYEQYF. The CDR3 coding sequence is TGTGCCAGCAGGGCGGCTAGCGGGGGTTCCTACGAGCAGTACTTC.

This clonotype has more than one count but fewer than ten. The genes are TRBV20-1 and TRBJ2-3; possibly TRBD1 for D (6 bases). The CDR3 has 15 residues. Trimming left V 2 bases short and J 6 bases short, with 18 bases between. Per germline, CDR1 DFQATT and CDR2 SNEGSKA (reference sequence). The CDR3 reads CSARTGLIRGDTQYF. The CDR3 DNA follows: TGCAGTGCTAGAACTGGGCTAATTAGGGGGGATACGCAGTATTTT.

This clonotype has more than one count but fewer than ten. The rearrangement links TRBV6-5 to TRBJ1-3; perhaps TRBD1 as D (5 bases). V lost 2 bases, J lost 2 bases, and 10 bases lay in between. Germline CDR1 is MNHEY and CDR2 is SVGAGI. The CDR3 extends over 15 amino acids. The CDR3 DNA reads TGTGCCAGCAGTTACACCAGGGAAGCTGGAAACACCATATATTTT. Protein: CASSYTREAGNTIYF.